These 32 T cell receptor beta chains came from one sample sequenced in a study of T cell responses to AZD1222 COVID-19 vaccine. Using immunoSEQ multiplex PCR, the repertoire was profiled, and TCRdb retains in-frame clones only, with some absent. In the table there are 70,000 to 95,000 clones, roughly 88% of which are singletons. Sequenced here: peripheral blood, sampled on day 0 of MenACWY control vaccination. All receptors come from an adult in good health.

V is TRBV30 and J is TRBJ1-2; no definite D call. Per germline, CDR1 GTSNPN and CDR2 SVGIG (reference sequence). This CDR3 has 14 residues. V was trimmed by 6 bases and J by 4 bases, leaving 18 bases between them. The CDR3 region has the DNA TGTGCCTGTCACCGTTCCCCGGGCCTCTATGGCTACACCTTC. Translated, it gives CACHRSPGLYGYTF.

The V and J genes are TRBV19 and TRBJ1-1; 12 bases align to TRBD1. V lost 5 bases and J lost 6; bases outside the gene matches: 10. Germline CDR1 is LNHDA and CDR2 is SQIVND (reference sequence). The CDR3 extends over 16 amino acids. CDR3 residues: CASSSRDRGPGAEAFF. CDR3 in DNA: TGTGCCAGTAGTTCCCGGGACAGGGGGCCCGGGGCTGAAGCTTTCTTT.

This rearrangement joins TRBV28 to TRBJ1-2; D is ambiguous. From germline, CDR1 is MDHEN and CDR2 SYDVKM. CDR3 length: 12 amino acids. Trimming removed 2 bases from V and 5 bases from J, with 6 bases in between. The CDR3 spells CASSLKGYGYTF. Written as DNA, the CDR3 is TGTGCCAGCAGTTTAAAGGGATATGGCTACACCTTC.

This rearrangement joins TRBV28 to TRBJ1-1, with 8 nucleotides matching TRBD1. V was pared by 7 bases and J by 3 bases, with 7 bases of the junction left unmatched. Germline assignment: CDR1 MDHEN and CDR2 SYDVKM. This CDR3 has 14 amino acids. Here the CDR3 reads CASKPGGADTEAFF. The DNA of the CDR3 is TGTGCCAGCAAACCAGGGGGCGCGGACACTGAAGCTTTCTTT.

The gene calls are TRBV7-9 and TRBJ2-1; 7 nucleotides line up with TRBD1. The trim removed 5 bases at V and 6 bases at J, leaving 10 bases unmatched. CDR1 is SEHNR and CDR2 is FQNEAQ in the germline V gene (reference sequence). The CDR3 length is 15 residues. The CDR3 loop reads CASSLRQGLGNEQFF. CDR3 bases: TGTGCCAGCAGCCTTCGACAGGGCCTCGGCAATGAGCAGTTCTTC.

This rearrangement joins TRBV29-1 to TRBJ2-5; D call uncertain. Deletions cut 1 base from V and 2 bases from J, with 8 bases between. This CDR3 comprises 13 residues. Germline assignment: CDR1 SQVTM and CDR2 ANQGSEA. CDR3 amino acids: CSVEARAQETQYF. The CDR3 nucleotides read TGCAGCGTTGAAGCCAGAGCTCAAGAGACCCAGTACTTC.

The V call is TRBV5-1, the J call TRBJ2-2; TRBD2 agrees at 10 bases. V gave up 3 bases and J gave up 5 bases; unmatched junction bases: 7. The CDR3 has 16 residues. Per the germline V gene, CDR1 is SGHRS and CDR2 is YFSETQ. CDR3 sequence (DNA): TGCGCCAGCAGCTCTGCCGCGACTAGCGGGACCGGGGAGCTGTTTTTT. Protein sequence: CASSSAATSGTGELFF.

This sequence joins TRBV4-3 and TRBJ2-2; D gene ambiguous. Looked up from germline, CDR1 is LGHNA and CDR2 is YSLEER. The V gene lost 2 bases and the J gene lost 0 bases, with 13 bases spanning the gap. The CDR3 consists of 17 residues. The CDR3 loop reads CASSQRGSAANTGELFF. DNA for the CDR3: TGCGCCAGCAGCCAAAGAGGCAGCGCCGCGAACACCGGGGAGCTGTTTTTT.

The chain links TRBV7-9 to TRBJ1-1, with 7 bases fitting TRBD1. The CDR3 is 12 residues long. With V trimmed by 6 bases and J by 9 bases, 7 bases remained unmatched. Germline CDR1 reads SEHNR; CDR2 reads FQNEAQ (reference sequence). CDR3 sequence: CASSRDSSQAFF. As DNA, the CDR3 is TGTGCCAGCAGTAGGGACAGCTCCCAAGCTTTCTTT.

The CDR3: CASSSPGGTDTQYF. The CDR3 nucleotides are TGTGCCAGCAGTTCCCCGGGGGGAACAGATACGCAGTATTTT. J is TRBJ2-3 and V is TRBV28, with 7 bases aligning to TRBD2. The CDR3 sequence is 14 residues long. After removal of 4 bases from V and 3 bases from J, the junction contained 4 bases not matched to a gene. Germline V lookup: CDR1 MDHEN, CDR2 SYDVKM.

The chain is built from TRBV27 and TRBJ1-6; D is unresolved. Deletions cut 11 bases from V and 10 bases from J, with 18 bases between. CDR3 length: 13 amino acids. Germline values: CDR1 MNHEY, CDR2 SMNVEV (reference sequence). This chain's CDR3 is CAASPEGGSPLHF. CDR3 bases: TGTGCCGCTTCCCCTGAGGGAGGCTCACCCCTCCACTTT.

The rearrangement joins TRBV27 to TRBJ2-7; D may be TRBD2 (6 bases). The CDR3 extends over 12 amino acids. The germline V and J ends were trimmed by 2 bases and 9 bases, with 11 bases remaining between them. Looked up from germline, CDR1 is MNHEY and CDR2 is SMNVEV (reference sequence). As DNA, the CDR3 is TGTGCCAGCAGTTTAGTTAGCGGAACGCAGTACTTC. Encoded protein: CASSLVSGTQYF.

The V and J genes are TRBV20-1 and TRBJ2-7; D unclear. Trimming stripped 3 bases from V and 2 bases from J, with 8 bases between. This CDR3 comprises 12 residues. Looked up from germline, CDR1 is DFQATT and CDR2 is SNEGSKA (reference sequence). The CDR3 loop is CSASPDAYEQYF. The CDR3 DNA is TGCAGTGCTAGTCCGGATGCCTACGAGCAGTACTTC.

The chain recombines TRBV29-1 with TRBJ2-3; a possible D gene is TRBD2 (6 bases). This CDR3 is 14 amino acids long. Germline CDR1 and CDR2: SQVTM and ANQGSEA. V lost 7 bases and J lost 5, with 19 bases in between. CDR3 loop: CSGGAGLRGDTQYF. In DNA form, the CDR3 reads TGCAGCGGGGGAGCGGGCCTCCGGGGAGATACGCAGTATTTT.

This chain links TRBV28 with TRBJ1-1; D possibly corresponds to TRBD1 (6 bases). Germline V gene sequence: CDR1 MDHEN, CDR2 SYDVKM. Trimming shortened V by 2 bases and J by 9 bases, and 16 bases separated the two germline ends. This CDR3 contains 14 residues. CDR3 residues: CASSLADFRGKAFF. DNA for the CDR3: TGTGCCAGCAGTTTAGCGGATTTCAGGGGAAAAGCTTTCTTT.

V gene TRBV10-1 combines with J gene TRBJ1-1, with D tentatively TRBD1 (5 bases). Looked up from germline, CDR1 is WNHNN and CDR2 is SYGVQD (reference sequence). Trimming removed 2 bases from V and 4 bases from J, with 11 bases in between. The CDR3 extends over 14 amino acids. The CDR3 coding sequence is TGCGCCAGCAGTGAGACAAGGGGCTTCACTGAAGCTTTCTTT. Amino acid sequence: CASSETRGFTEAFF.

CDR3 sequence reads: CASSSGGSGANVLTF. CDR3 sequence (DNA): TGTGCCAGCAGTTCAGGGGGCTCTGGGGCCAACGTCCTGACTTTC. The chain is built from TRBV28 and TRBJ2-6; 7 nucleotides line up with TRBD1. CDR3 length: 15 amino acids. Losses at the gene ends were 4 bases for V and 0 bases for J; bases not matched to a gene: 0. Germline CDR1 MDHEN, CDR2 SYDVKM.

The chain combines TRBV12-2 with TRBJ2-7; TRBD2 is the table's D call and was not checked against the DNA. TRBV12-2 is a pseudogene. CDR3 length equals 17 residues. This CDR3 is CASRFDQGLAGGDEQYF. The CDR3 DNA is TGTGCAAGTCGCTTCGACCAGGGACTAGCGGGAGGAGACGAGCAGTACTTC.

The chain couples TRBV19 to TRBJ2-7; TRBD1 agrees at 7 bases. The germline V gene has CDR1 LNHDA and CDR2 SQIVND (reference sequence). The CDR3 runs 15 residues. The V and J ends lost 2 bases and 6 bases, in that order; junction bases with no gene match: 10. The CDR3 sequence is CASSISETGLREQYF. The CDR3 bases are TGTGCCAGTAGTATATCTGAGACAGGGCTACGCGAGCAGTACTTC. The entire variable domain, with the rest obtained from reference TRBV19 and TRBJ2-7, is as follows: DGGITQSPKYLFRKEGQNVTLSCEQNLNHDAMYWYRQDPGQGLRLIYYSQIVNDFQKGDIAEGYSVSREKKESFPLTVTSAQKNPTAFYLCASSISETGLREQYFGPGTRLTVT.

This chain links TRBV5-4 with TRBJ1-6; 7 bases are a match to TRBD1. V was pared by 5 bases and J by 5 bases, with 4 bases of the junction left unmatched. CDR3 length: 14 amino acids. Germline V gene lookup returns CDR1 SGHNT and CDR2 YYREEE (reference sequence). CDR3 in amino acids: CASSPDRDNSPLHF. CDR3 in DNA: TGTGCCAGCAGTCCCGACAGGGATAATTCACCCCTCCACTTT.

The chain joins TRBV5-1 to TRBJ2-1, with D maybe TRBD2 (6 bases). This CDR3 has 15 amino acids. Per germline, CDR1 SGHRS and CDR2 YFSETQ. Trimming removed 7 bases at V and 2 bases at J, with 16 bases between. This CDR3 reads CASQHSGDPYNEQFF. In DNA, the CDR3 is TGCGCCAGCCAACATAGCGGTGACCCCTACAATGAGCAGTTCTTC.

The J gene is TRBJ2-5, the V gene TRBV7-6; TRBD2 aligns across 7 bases. The J segment lost 2 bases and the V segment lost 5 bases, leaving 5 bases of the junction unmatched. The CDR3 contains 14 residues. From germline, CDR1 is SGHVS and CDR2 FNYEAQ. In nucleotides, the CDR3 is TGTGCCAGCAGCCAGGTAGCGGGTCAAGAGACCCAGTACTTC. Translation gives CASSQVAGQETQYF.

V gene TRBV15 combines with J gene TRBJ1-5; D unclear. Germline lookup yields CDR1 LNHNV and CDR2 YYDKDF (reference sequence). The CDR3 totals 16 residues. Trimming took 1 base from V and 5 from J, leaving 15 bases between them. The DNA of the CDR3 is TGTGCCACCAGCAGAGCCGGCCCGTCCGTTTATCAGCCCCAGCATTTT. It translates to CATSRAGPSVYQPQHF.

The genes are TRBV15 and TRBJ2-7; 8 bases align to TRBD2. CDR3 length: 15 residues. From germline, CDR1 is LNHNV and CDR2 YYDKDF (reference sequence). Unmatched junction bases numbered 5, after V lost 3 bases and J lost 1 base. The CDR3, as DNA: TGTGCCACCAGCAGGTCAGCGGGAGCTTCCTACGAGCAGTACTTC. Translation gives CATSRSAGASYEQYF.

The rearrangement links TRBV9 to TRBJ2-5; maybe TRBD2 (6 bases). The CDR3 has 14 residues. The germline V gene has CDR1 SGDLS and CDR2 YYNGEE. With 0 bases removed from V and 5 bases from J, the gap between germline ends came to 11 bases. CDR3 coding DNA: TGTGCCAGCAGCGTAGCCGGGGGTGAGGAGACCCAGTACTTC. This gives the protein CASSVAGGEETQYF.

The CDR3 DNA reads as TGTGCCACCAGTGATTCCCGACAGGGCGGCGAAAAACTGTTTTTT. This encodes CATSDSRQGGEKLFF. The V and J genes are TRBV24-1 and TRBJ1-4; 7 positions match TRBD1. CDR3 length: 15 residues. Losses at the gene ends were 2 bases for V and 8 bases for J; bases not matched to a gene: 7. Germline values: CDR1 KGHDR, CDR2 SFDVKD.

The rearrangement links TRBV6-5 to TRBJ2-3; D is ambiguous. Germline-derived CDR1 and CDR2 are MNHEY and SVGAGI. Between the trimmed V and J ends, which lost 10 bases and 0 bases, there was a span of 5 bases. CDR3 length: 11 residues. The CDR3 loop is CATSSTDTQYF. The CDR3 DNA follows: TGTGCCACTTCCAGCACAGATACGCAGTATTTT.

This chain joins TRBV10-3 and TRBJ1-5; no reliable D call. Germline V lookup: CDR1 ENHRY, CDR2 SYGVKD. The ends were cut back, 10 bases at V and 3 bases at J, with 13 bases in the middle. The CDR3 runs 13 residues. This chain's CDR3 is CASRYGVNQPQHF. The CDR3, as DNA: TGTGCCAGCCGTTACGGAGTCAATCAGCCCCAGCATTTT.

The V and J genes are TRBV27 and TRBJ1-2, with TRBD1 matching over 8 bases. The trim removed 3 bases at V and 9 bases at J, leaving 12 bases unmatched. Germline V gene data show CDR1 as MNHEY and CDR2 as SMNVEV (reference sequence). The length of the CDR3 is 15 residues. The CDR3 reads CASSFRSTGGSSYTF. The CDR3 region has the DNA TGTGCCAGCAGTTTCCGGAGCACAGGGGGTAGTAGCTACACCTTC.

The chain uses TRBV7-6 and TRBJ2-5; D remains ambiguous. The CDR3 extends over 13 amino acids. Germline-derived CDR1 and CDR2 are SGHVS and FNYEAQ. V was trimmed by 4 bases and J by 5 bases, leaving 11 bases between them. The CDR3 nucleotides are TGTGCCAGCAGCTCCGGAGTTAGGGAGACCCAGTACTTC. It codes for CASSSGVRETQYF.

CDR3 region: CAISRDRVYEQYF. DNA of the CDR3: TGTGCCATCAGCCGGGACAGGGTTTACGAGCAGTACTTC. The rearrangement joins TRBV10-3 to TRBJ2-7; TRBD1 matches at 9 bases. In germline, CDR1 is ENHRY, CDR2 SYGVKD. The CDR3 runs 13 residues. With V trimmed by 6 bases and J by 4 bases, 4 bases remained unmatched.

The V and J genes are TRBV7-9 and TRBJ1-3, with 7 bases aligning to TRBD1. The CDR3 extends over 16 amino acids. The J segment lost 5 bases and the V segment lost 5 bases, leaving 12 bases of the junction unmatched. In germline, CDR1 is SEHNR, CDR2 FQNEAQ (reference sequence). CDR3 amino acids: CASSPNGAGGRNTIYF. The CDR3 DNA reads TGTGCCAGCAGCCCAAATGGGGCAGGGGGAAGAAACACCATATATTTT.